The 27 T cell receptor beta chains below all came from one sample that was sequenced in a study of blood T cell repertoires in COVID-19. Using immunoSEQ multiplex PCR, the repertoire was profiled, and TCRdb retains in-frame clones only, with some absent. Among under 250,000 clones listed, nearly 90% were seen once. What was sequenced was PBMCs or T cells enriched from blood (not recorded which). These receptors all stem from a man aged 30 to 45 who had recovered from COVID-19.

The genes are TRBV4-1 and TRBJ2-5; tentatively, D is TRBD1 (6 bases). The CDR3 spans 16 residues. CDR1 and CDR2 (germline): MGHRA, YSYEKL. The germline V and J ends were trimmed by 0 bases and 5 bases, with 16 bases remaining between them. The CDR3, as DNA: TGCGCCAGCAGCCAAGATTCCGGGACACCCCAGGAGACCCAGTACTTC. Protein sequence: CASSQDSGTPQETQYF.

The rearrangement joins TRBV20-1 to TRBJ2-1; a possible D gene is TRBD2 (6 bases). Germline V gene data show CDR1 as DFQATT and CDR2 as SNEGSKA (reference sequence). This CDR3 comprises 20 residues. The V end lost 3 bases, the J end lost 6 bases, and 33 bases lay between the germline ends. The CDR3 is CSASLTPPWKRPGAGNEQFF. The CDR3 DNA follows: TGCAGTGCTAGTTTAACTCCCCCGTGGAAGCGACCGGGAGCGGGCAATGAGCAGTTCTTC.

The chain has TRBV10-3 and TRBJ1-2; 8 nucleotides match TRBD1. Trimming took 6 bases from V and 6 from J; bases not matched to a gene: 6. The CDR3 has 13 residues. Germline CDR1 reads ENHRY; CDR2 reads SYGVKD. CDR3 coding DNA: TGTGCCATCAGAGCACAGGGGGACAATGGCTACACCTTC. It translates to CAIRAQGDNGYTF.

The rearrangement links TRBV2 to TRBJ2-5; D is possibly TRBD2 (6 bases). Trimming pared 6 bases from V and 2 bases from J, leaving 10 bases between. Germline CDR1 is SNHLY and CDR2 is FYNNEI. There are 13 residues in the CDR3. The CDR3 nucleotides are TGTGCCAGCAGGAGAGGACTACAAGAGACCCAGTACTTC. Its translation is CASRRGLQETQYF.

The chain is built from TRBV5-1 and TRBJ2-5, with 10 bases fitting TRBD2. Trimming removed 2 bases from V and 4 bases from J; junction bases left unmatched: 11. The germline V gene encodes CDR1 SGHRS and CDR2 YFSETQ. The CDR3 extends over 17 amino acids. CDR3 region: CASSLYPASGRRETQYF. CDR3 nucleotides: TGCGCCAGCAGCTTATACCCTGCTAGCGGGAGACGAGAGACCCAGTACTTC. Filled out from reference TRBV5-1 and TRBJ2-5, the complete variable domain reads KAGVTQTPRYLIKTRGQQVTLSCSPISGHRSVSWYQQTPGQGLQFLFEYFSETQRNKGNFPGRFSGRQFSNSRSEMNVSTLELGDSALYLCASSLYPASGRRETQYFGPGTRLLVL.

CDR3 nucleotides: TGTGCCAGCAGCCCAACCTGGGGGGAGGGAAACACTGAAGCTTTCTTT. It translates to CASSPTWGEGNTEAFF. This chain uses TRBV7-2 with TRBJ1-1; tentative D call: TRBD1 (5 bases). CDR1 is SGHTA, CDR2 FQGNSA, per germline. V was pared by 5 bases and J by 2 bases, with 18 bases between. The CDR3 sequence is 16 residues long.

The chain recombines TRBV18 with TRBJ1-2; 11 bases line up with TRBD1. Germline assignment: CDR1 KGHSH and CDR2 LQKENI. J lost 8 bases, V lost 4 bases, and 6 bases had no gene match. The CDR3 consists of 14 residues. The CDR3 region is CASSLGQGARGYTF. The CDR3 coding sequence is TGTGCCAGCTCACTCGGACAGGGGGCTCGGGGCTACACCTTC.

The V gene is TRBV12-3 or TRBV12-4, the J gene TRBJ1-5; D gene unclear. CDR3 length: 13 amino acids. V was shortened by 1 base and J by 7 bases, with 8 bases between the two germline ends. CDR3: CASSLGSGQPQHF. In DNA form, the CDR3 reads TGTGCCAGCAGTTTAGGGAGCGGGCAGCCCCAGCATTTT.

V gene TRBV5-1 combines with J gene TRBJ2-1; D gene unclear. V lost 4 bases to trimming and J lost 8 bases, with 19 bases between them. Germline V lookup: CDR1 SGHRS, CDR2 YFSETQ. The CDR3 has 15 residues. The DNA of the CDR3 is TGCGCCAGCAGCCCGGCCCCCCCCAGGAACCATGAGCAGTTCTTC. Its protein is CASSPAPPRNHEQFF.

The chain has TRBV10-2 and TRBJ2-7, with a possible D match to TRBD1 (6 bases). This CDR3 has 13 residues. V was shortened by 6 bases and J by 7 bases, with 16 bases between the two germline ends. Per germline, CDR1 WSHSY and CDR2 SAAADI. CDR3 loop: CASREATGPEQYF. The CDR3 bases are TGCGCCAGCAGGGAAGCGACAGGACCGGAGCAGTACTTC.

The CDR3 region is CASSGAGTSDSDTQYF. The CDR3, as DNA: TGTGCCAGCAGCGGCGCTGGGACTAGCGACTCAGATACGCAGTATTTT. V is TRBV9 and J is TRBJ2-3; 10 nucleotides agree with TRBD2. The CDR3 sequence is 16 residues long. With 3 bases clipped from V and 4 bases from J, the junction kept 8 bases outside the gene matches. Germline V gene sequence: CDR1 SGDLS, CDR2 YYNGEE.

The gene calls are TRBV4-1 and TRBJ1-5; D uncertain. The V gene's germline CDR1 is MGHRA and CDR2 YSYEKL. CDR3 size: 15 residues. Trimming cost V 2 bases and J 6 bases, with 14 bases left between them. CDR3 residues: CASSQMEGRSQPQHF. In DNA, the CDR3 is TGCGCCAGCAGCCAAATGGAAGGGAGGAGTCAGCCCCAGCATTTT.

The rearrangement joins TRBV16 to TRBJ2-7; D not certain. The CDR3 is made up of 14 amino acids. The V end lost 4 bases, the J end lost 1 base, and 11 bases lay between the germline ends. Germline CDR1 and CDR2: KGHSY and FQNENV. CDR3 sequence (DNA): TGTGCCAGCAGCCGAAGTATCCAGTCCTACGAGCAGTACTTC. This sequence encodes CASSRSIQSYEQYF.

J is TRBJ2-1 and V is TRBV7-3, with TRBD1 matching 8 bases. J lost 5 bases, V lost 5 bases, and 17 bases had no gene match. Germline V gene sequence: CDR1 SGHTA, CDR2 FQGTGA. This CDR3 spans 18 amino acids. CDR3 sequence reads: CASSLPDSGGDYDNEQFF. Written as DNA, the CDR3 is TGTGCCAGCAGCCTCCCCGATTCAGGGGGCGATTACGACAATGAGCAGTTCTTC. Looking up the rest from reference TRBV7-3 and TRBJ2-1 gives the full variable domain: GAGVSQTPSNKVTEKGKYVELRCDPISGHTALYWYRQSLGQGPEFLIYFQGTGAADDSGLPNDRFFAVRPEGSVSTLKIQRTERGDSAVYLCASSLPDSGGDYDNEQFFGPGTRLTVL.

The chain couples TRBV5-1 to TRBJ1-1, with 11 bases that match TRBD1. Germline lookup yields CDR1 SGHRS and CDR2 YFSETQ. With V trimmed by 0 bases and J by 4 bases, 5 bases remained unmatched. The CDR3 extends over 16 amino acids. CDR3 loop: CASSLVGQGAFTEAFF. CDR3 DNA sequence: TGCGCCAGCAGCTTGGTAGGACAGGGGGCGTTCACTGAAGCTTTCTTT.

The chain recombines TRBV19 with TRBJ1-2; tentative D call: TRBD1 (5 bases). Per germline, CDR1 LNHDA and CDR2 SQIVND (reference sequence). CDR3 length: 16 amino acids. Between the trimmed V and J ends, which lost 5 bases and 6 bases, there was a span of 22 bases. The CDR3 nucleotides are TGTGCCAGTAGTGGACCTCCGGGGGGGGTAGAGGATGGCTACACCTTC. This encodes CASSGPPGGVEDGYTF.

This chain links TRBV6-6 with TRBJ1-5, with 9 bases matching TRBD1. Germline V lookup: CDR1 MNHNY, CDR2 SVGAGI (reference sequence). V gave up 6 bases and J gave up 1 base; unmatched junction bases: 7. There are 16 residues in the CDR3. The DNA for the CDR3 is TGTGCCAGCAGCCGAAAACAGGGGGCGAGCAATCAGCCCCAGCATTTT. Encoded protein: CASSRKQGASNQPQHF.

The CDR3 protein is CASSPRGQLNTEAFF. CDR3 DNA: TGTGCCAGCAGCCCGCGAGGACAGCTGAACACTGAAGCTTTCTTT. The genes are TRBV7-2 and TRBJ1-1; a possible D gene is TRBD1 (6 bases). This CDR3 contains 15 residues. CDR1 and CDR2 from the germline V gene are SGHTA and FQGNSA. V lost 5 bases and J 0 bases, leaving 13 bases between the germline ends.

V is TRBV2 and J is TRBJ2-7; D gene ambiguous. V was clipped by 7 bases and J by 5 bases, with 12 bases between them. Germline loops: CDR1 SNHLY, CDR2 FYNNEI. The CDR3 is made up of 12 amino acids. CDR3 region: CASILPPDEQYF. As DNA, the CDR3 is TGTGCCAGCATTTTACCCCCAGACGAGCAGTACTTC.

The chain uses TRBV2 and TRBJ1-4; 7 bases match TRBD1. CDR1 is SNHLY, CDR2 FYNNEI, per germline. The CDR3 has 14 amino acids. V dropped 6 bases and J dropped 8; count of bases not matched to a gene: 9. CDR3 coding DNA: TGTGCCAGCAGGGGGGACAGCCTCGGGGAAAAACTGTTTTTT. The encoded protein is CASRGDSLGEKLFF.

CDR3 amino acids: CASSPPRRAGGANTGELFF. The CDR3 DNA is TGTGCCAGCAGCCCGCCGCGTCGTGCAGGGGGCGCGAACACCGGGGAGCTGTTTTTT. The chain joins TRBV11-2 to TRBJ2-2, with 8 bases lining up with TRBD1. Germline V gives CDR1 SGHAT, CDR2 FQNNGV. CDR3 length: 19 residues. With 5 bases clipped from V and 0 bases from J, the junction kept 14 bases outside the gene matches.

This chain links TRBV12-3 or TRBV12-4 with TRBJ2-5; unclear D gene. This CDR3 spans 13 amino acids. V lost 7 bases, J lost 2 bases, and 11 bases lay in between. The CDR3 coding sequence is TGTGCCAGCACCGCACAAGTTCAAGAGACCCAGTACTTC. This sequence encodes CASTAQVQETQYF.

The chain carries TRBV15 and TRBJ2-2, with TRBD1 identical over 10 bases. Unmatched junction bases numbered 3, after V lost 0 bases and J lost 5 bases. The CDR3 has 16 amino acids. Germline CDR1 is LNHNV and CDR2 is YYDKDF (reference sequence). The CDR3 sequence: CATSRDRDRGTGELFF. CDR3 coding DNA: TGTGCCACCAGCAGAGATCGGGACAGGGGAACCGGGGAGCTGTTTTTT.

The chain is built from TRBV24-1 and TRBJ1-4, with TRBD1 as a possible D gene (5 bases). Trimming took off 4 bases at V and 9 bases at J, with 14 bases between the two ends. The CDR3 extends over 14 amino acids. CDR1 and CDR2 (germline): KGHDR, SFDVKD. DNA for the CDR3: TGTGCCACCAGTGAGGGGGGGAGCTCGAAAAAACTGTTTTTT. Translating it yields CATSEGGSSKKLFF.

The rearrangement uses TRBV27 and TRBJ1-6, with 7 bases that match TRBD1. CDR3 size: 15 residues. In germline, CDR1 is MNHEY, CDR2 SMNVEV (reference sequence). Trimming at V came to 0 bases and at J to 6 bases, leaving 2 bases not matched to a gene. The CDR3 nucleotides read TGTGCCAGCAGTTTATCGAACAGGGGTAATTCACCCCTCCACTTT. Translating gives CASSLSNRGNSPLHF.

V usage is TRBV5-1 and J usage is TRBJ2-6; no definite D call. Per the germline V gene, CDR1 is SGHRS and CDR2 is YFSETQ. CDR3 length equals 13 residues. V lost 7 bases to trimming and J lost 2 bases, with 7 bases between them. The CDR3 loop reads CASWQTGANVLTF. For the CDR3, the DNA is TGCGCCAGCTGGCAAACTGGGGCCAACGTCCTGACTTTC.

This chain links TRBV13 with TRBJ2-7; perhaps TRBD2 as D (6 bases). Germline loops: CDR1 PRHDT, CDR2 FYEKMQ (reference sequence). Trimming cost V 2 bases and J 0 bases, with 8 bases left between them. This CDR3 has 14 residues. CDR3 coding DNA: TGTGCCAGCAGCTTATCGGGAGTCTCCTACGAGCAGTACTTC. Amino acid sequence: CASSLSGVSYEQYF.